This T cell receptor beta chain derives from a study of post-analysis software for immune sequencing data (dated by TCRdb to the mid-2010s). For the wider study: Relapsing-remitting, secondary progressive and progressive-relapsing multiple sclerosis were recorded as disease courses, and subtype annotation was lacking for some patients. Patient repertoires were compared against around 10 previously published healthy control repertoires from donors aged roughly 6 to 28 years. A subset of samples was prepared in parallel using single-end sample barcoding, then pooled and co-amplified after Illumina adapter ligation. What the study reported, not specific to this receptor: Compared with controls, multiple sclerosis patients had significantly lower normalized Chao1 diversity, a finding suggesting substantial peripheral T-cell clonal expansion. Patients showed significantly higher frequencies than controls for about 5 TRBV segments, among them TRBV5-6, TRBV5-1 and TRBV20-1. The multiple sclerosis patient group was slightly younger than the control group. Direct clustering with F measure showed strong co-clustering of samples prepared in the same batch, prompting a batch-effect correction.

There are 14 amino acids in the CDR3, from cysteine to phenylalanine inclusive. Only the CDR3 DNA stays, 42 bases, in frame from base 1. From a lookup of the germline V gene (reference sequence), CDR1 and CDR2 are SEHNR and FQNEAQ. Deletion took 5 bases off V and 9 bases off J, with a span of 17 bases between the germline ends. The library was generated by PCR. Reads for this sample came from an Illumina HiSeq 2500. To reduce PCR and sequencing biases, unique molecular identifiers were incorporated into the TCR beta cDNA libraries. Per 1 to 10 million input T cells, roughly 500,000 cDNA molecules were obtained, such that each molecule approximated one T cell. The patient libraries were prepared and sequenced using the same protocol as the earlier healthy control dataset. Samples belonging to the same batch were prepared together, multiplexed and sequenced on a shared HiSeq lane. The paper's processing steps were these. Raw barcoded reads were processed with MIGEC, and single-read molecular identifier groups were discarded before consensus assembly and CDR3 extraction. Clonotype tables were post-analysed with VDJtools, and diversity was normalized by down-sampling all datasets to the smallest sample size. To correct batch-related cross-sample contamination, repertoire overlap clustering matched CDR3 amino acid sequences but not nucleotide sequences. TCRdb trimmed the raw reads at Q25, called clones with MiXCR and kept productive beta chains. Rows with a matching CDR3 protein are joined into one entry that keeps the most common DNA and genes. The authors' filters were not applied to this entry. The table for this sample lists 180,000 or so distinct CDR3 sequences; about 30% of them were counted only once. 3.4% of the sample is taken by the ten largest.

This clonotype has a count of ten or more. The antigen it recognizes is unknown. No clone much larger than this one lies a single base away; base qualities are absent. To demonstrate the VDJtools post-analysis software, the study profiled TCR beta repertoires from the peripheral blood of about 13 young patients with multiple sclerosis. The multiple sclerosis patients were children and adolescents between roughly 6 and 15 years of age. The sequenced sample was blood. This receptor was taken from a girl under 18 with multiple sclerosis. The sequence links TRBV7-9 to TRBJ2-4; the D region possibly corresponds to TRBD2 (7 bases align). The bases are TGTGCCAGCAGCCCGGGGGGCCCAATTGCCATTCAGTACTTC. The translation is CASSPGGPIAIQYF. Supplemented by the reference TRBV7-9 and TRBJ2-4 proteins around the CDR3, the complete variable domain is DTGVSQNPRHKITKRGQNVTFRCDPISEHNRLYWYRQTLGQGPEFLTYFQNEAQLEKSRLLSDRFSAERPKGSFSTLEIQRTEQGDSAMYLCASSPGGPIAIQYFGAGTRLSVL.